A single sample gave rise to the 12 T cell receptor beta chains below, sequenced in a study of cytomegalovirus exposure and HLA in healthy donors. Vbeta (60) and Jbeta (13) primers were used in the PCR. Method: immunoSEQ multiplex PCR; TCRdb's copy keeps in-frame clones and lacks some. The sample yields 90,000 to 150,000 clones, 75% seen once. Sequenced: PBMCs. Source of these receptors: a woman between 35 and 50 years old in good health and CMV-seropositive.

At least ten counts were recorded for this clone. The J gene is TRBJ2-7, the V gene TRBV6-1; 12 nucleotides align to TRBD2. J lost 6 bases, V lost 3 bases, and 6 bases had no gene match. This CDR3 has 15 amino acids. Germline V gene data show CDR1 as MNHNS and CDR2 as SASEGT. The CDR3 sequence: CASSESTSGSTEQYF. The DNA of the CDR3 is TGTGCCAGCAGTGAGTCGACTAGCGGGAGTACCGAGCAGTACTTC.

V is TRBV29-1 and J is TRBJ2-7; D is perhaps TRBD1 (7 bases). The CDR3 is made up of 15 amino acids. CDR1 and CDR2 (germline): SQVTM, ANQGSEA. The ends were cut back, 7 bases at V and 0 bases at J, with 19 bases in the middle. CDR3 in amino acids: CSAVLRRGRSYEQYF. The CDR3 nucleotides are TGCAGCGCGGTTCTACGGAGGGGGCGCTCCTACGAGCAGTACTTC.

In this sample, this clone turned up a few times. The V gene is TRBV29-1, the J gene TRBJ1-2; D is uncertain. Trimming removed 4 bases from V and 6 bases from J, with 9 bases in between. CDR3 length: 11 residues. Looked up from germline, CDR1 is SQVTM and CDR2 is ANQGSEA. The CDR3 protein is CSVVAVNGYTF. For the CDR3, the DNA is TGCAGCGTTGTGGCAGTTAATGGCTACACCTTC.

The CDR3, as DNA: TGTGCCAGCAGTGGAGATCATGGCTACACCTTC. Translation: CASSGDHGYTF. The chain joins TRBV27 to TRBJ1-2; D not resolved. Trimming cost V 5 bases and J 6 bases, with 7 bases left between them. This CDR3 region has 11 residues. Germline assignment: CDR1 MNHEY and CDR2 SMNVEV (reference sequence).

CDR3 protein: CASSRSDRNNQPQHF. The CDR3 coding sequence is TGTGCCAGCAGCCGCTCGGACAGGAACAATCAGCCCCAGCATTTT. The V gene is TRBV7-2, the J gene TRBJ1-5; TRBD1 aligns across 7 bases. Per the germline V gene, CDR1 is SGHTA and CDR2 is FQGNSA. Trimming removed 5 bases from V and 3 bases from J; junction bases left unmatched: 7. The CDR3 is 15 amino acids.

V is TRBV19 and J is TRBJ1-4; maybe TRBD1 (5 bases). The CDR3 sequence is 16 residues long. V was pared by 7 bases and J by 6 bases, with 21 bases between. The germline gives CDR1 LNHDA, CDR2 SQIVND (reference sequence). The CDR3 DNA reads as TGTGCCAGTACCTCCTTGGGGGACTCAAGGGATGAAAAACTGTTTTTT. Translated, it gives CASTSLGDSRDEKLFF.

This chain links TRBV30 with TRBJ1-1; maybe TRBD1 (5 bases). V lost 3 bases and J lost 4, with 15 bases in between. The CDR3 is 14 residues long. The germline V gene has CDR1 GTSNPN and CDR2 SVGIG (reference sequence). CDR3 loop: CAWRGGRGATEAFF. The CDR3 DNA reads TGTGCCTGGAGGGGCGGTCGCGGGGCCACTGAAGCTTTCTTT.

The CDR3 DNA reads as TGTGCCAGCAGCTTAGCGACTGGTGGGAGAACCACCGGGGAGCTGTTTTTT. Amino acids: CASSLATGGRTTGELFF. This chain links TRBV7-9 with TRBJ2-2; D perhaps matches TRBD2 (5 bases). Trimming left V 0 bases short and J 4 bases short, with 15 bases between. The CDR3 consists of 17 residues. Looked up from germline, CDR1 is SEHNR and CDR2 is FQNEAQ (reference sequence).

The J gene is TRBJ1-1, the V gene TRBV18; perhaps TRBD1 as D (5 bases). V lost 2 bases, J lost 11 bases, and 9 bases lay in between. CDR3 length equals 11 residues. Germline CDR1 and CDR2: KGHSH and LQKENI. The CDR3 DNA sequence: TGTGCCAGCTCACCATCGGGGGTCGCTTTCTTT. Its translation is CASSPSGVAFF.

The CDR3 bases are TGTGCCTGGAGTGTACTTCCCTACGAGCAGTACTTC. It yields the protein CAWSVLPYEQYF. This chain uses TRBV30 with TRBJ2-7; D is ambiguous. CDR3 length: 12 residues. Between the trimmed V and J ends, which lost 0 bases and 2 bases, there was a span of 5 bases. Germline V gives CDR1 GTSNPN, CDR2 SVGIG (reference sequence).

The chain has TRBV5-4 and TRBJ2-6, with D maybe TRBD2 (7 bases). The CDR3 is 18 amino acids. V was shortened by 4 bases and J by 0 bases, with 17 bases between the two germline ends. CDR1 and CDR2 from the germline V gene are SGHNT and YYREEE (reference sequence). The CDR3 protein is CASSGGGEGPSGANVLTF. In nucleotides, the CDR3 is TGTGCCAGCAGCGGGGGGGGCGAGGGCCCCTCTGGGGCCAACGTCCTGACTTTC.

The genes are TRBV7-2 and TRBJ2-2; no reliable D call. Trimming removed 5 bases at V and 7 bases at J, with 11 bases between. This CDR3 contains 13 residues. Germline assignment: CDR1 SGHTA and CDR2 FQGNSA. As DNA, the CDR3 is TGTGCCAGCAGCACGCCAGGTATCGGGGAGCTGTTTTTT. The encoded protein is CASSTPGIGELFF.